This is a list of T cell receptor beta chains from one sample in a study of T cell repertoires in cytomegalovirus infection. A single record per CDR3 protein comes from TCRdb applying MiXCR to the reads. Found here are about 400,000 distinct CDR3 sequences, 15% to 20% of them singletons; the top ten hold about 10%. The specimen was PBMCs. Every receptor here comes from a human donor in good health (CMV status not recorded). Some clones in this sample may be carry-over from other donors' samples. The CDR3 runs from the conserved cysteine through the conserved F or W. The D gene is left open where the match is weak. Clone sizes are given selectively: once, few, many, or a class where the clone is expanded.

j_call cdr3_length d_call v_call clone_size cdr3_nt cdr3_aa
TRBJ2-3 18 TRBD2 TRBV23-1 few TGCGCCAGCAGCGGAGCGATTGGGACTAGCGGGAGAGAAGATACGCAGTATTTT CASSGAIGTSGREDTQYF
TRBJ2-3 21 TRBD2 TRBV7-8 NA TGTGCCAGCAGCTTAGTCCCCTCCGGGACTAGCGGGACCAGAAACGAGTATACGCAGTATTTT CASSLVPSGTSGTRNEYTQYF
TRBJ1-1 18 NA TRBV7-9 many TGTGCCAGCAGCTTAGGTACCTGGGGACGGAACCTGAACACTGAAGCTTTCTTT CASSLGTWGRNLNTEAFF
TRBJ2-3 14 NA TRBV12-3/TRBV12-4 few TGTGCCAGCACCCCGAAGGGGGGCACAGATACGCAGTATTTT CASTPKGGTDTQYF
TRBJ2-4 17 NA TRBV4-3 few TGCGCCAGCAGCCTACCGACCAGAGGGGACGCCAAAAACATTCAGTACTTC CASSLPTRGDAKNIQYF
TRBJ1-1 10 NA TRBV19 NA TGTGCCAGTAGCCACCGATGGGCTTTCTTT CASSHRWAFF
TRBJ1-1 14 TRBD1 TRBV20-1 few TGCAGTGCTAGTTGGGACAGGTCTAACACTGAAGCTTTCTTT CSASWDRSNTEAFF
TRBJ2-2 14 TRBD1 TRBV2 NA TGTGCCAGCAGAGAAGGGACAGACACCGGGGAGCTGTTTTTT CASREGTDTGELFF
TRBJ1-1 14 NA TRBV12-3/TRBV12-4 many TGTGCCAGCAGTTTTTTATCTGGGGACACTGAAGCTTTCTTT CASSFLSGDTEAFF
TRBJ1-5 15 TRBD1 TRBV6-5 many TGTGCCAGCAAGTCACAGGGGAGCAGCAATCAGCCCCAGCATTTT CASKSQGSSNQPQHF
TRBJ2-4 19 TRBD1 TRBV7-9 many TGTGCCAGCAGCTCCCGGCGGCCCGGGACAGATATAGCCAAAAACATTCAGTACTTC CASSSRRPGTDIAKNIQYF
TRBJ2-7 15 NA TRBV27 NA TGTGCCAGCAGTTTAAGAAGGGGGGGGACCTACGAGCAGTACTTC CASSLRRGGTYEQYF
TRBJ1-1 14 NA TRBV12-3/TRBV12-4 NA TGTGCCAGCAAGCCGACAGGCTTGAACACTGAAGCTTTCTTT CASKPTGLNTEAFF
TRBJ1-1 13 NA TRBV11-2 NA TGTGCCAGCAGTAATATCCGGGAGGCTGAAGCTTTCTTT CASSNIREAEAFF
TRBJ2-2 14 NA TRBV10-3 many TGTGCCATCAGTGAGTTGGGCTTCACCGGGGAGCTGTTTTTT CAISELGFTGELFF
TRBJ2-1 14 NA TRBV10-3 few TGTGCCATCAGTGAGATATCAGGCACCGGGGAGCAGTTCTTC CAISEISGTGEQFF
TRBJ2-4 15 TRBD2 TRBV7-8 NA TGTGCCAGCAGCGCCCGGACTAGCGGGCCCCAAATTCAGTACTTC CASSARTSGPQIQYF
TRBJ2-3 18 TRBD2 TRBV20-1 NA TGCAGTGCTACCCGGGGTAGCGGGGGGGCCTCGGGCACAGATACGCAGTATTTT CSATRGSGGASGTDTQYF
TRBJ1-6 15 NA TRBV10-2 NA TGCGCCAGCAGTGAGTATTCGCCGCCGTATTCACCCCTCCACTTT CASSEYSPPYSPLHF
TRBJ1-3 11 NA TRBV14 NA TGTGCCAGCAGCCAAACAAACACCATATATTTT CASSQTNTIYF